The 28 T cell receptor beta chains given below trace back to one sample, sequenced in a study of T cell responses to AZD1222 COVID-19 vaccine. Using immunoSEQ multiplex PCR, the repertoire was profiled, and TCRdb retains in-frame clones only, with some absent. Here the sample spans over 110,000 clones, more than 80% being singletons. Source: peripheral blood, taken on day 0 of AZD1222 vaccination. The origin of the receptors is an adult in good health.

The V call is TRBV14, the J call TRBJ2-7, with D possibly matching TRBD1 (6 bases). The germline gives CDR1 SGHDN, CDR2 FVKESK. V was pared by 1 base and J by 2 bases, with 15 bases between. The CDR3 length is 16 residues. The CDR3 loop is CASSQVVRDTPYEQYF. CDR3 coding DNA: TGTGCCAGCAGCCAAGTAGTAAGGGACACCCCCTACGAGCAGTACTTC.

The V call is TRBV6-5, the J call TRBJ2-7, with 7 bases that match TRBD2. The junction had 8 bases not matched to a gene; V was cut back by 2 bases and J by 7 bases. CDR1 is MNHEY, CDR2 SVGAGI, per germline. The CDR3 contains 14 residues. This CDR3 reads CASSYGGGPGEQYF. For the CDR3, the DNA is TGTGCCAGCAGTTACGGGGGAGGGCCGGGAGAGCAGTACTTC.

The chain is built from TRBV19 and TRBJ1-5; 8 nucleotides agree with TRBD1. The V gene's germline CDR1 is LNHDA and CDR2 SQIVND (reference sequence). Trimming at V came to 7 bases and at J to 3 bases, leaving 14 bases not matched to a gene. This CDR3 spans 17 amino acids. CDR3 sequence reads: CASTNKGQGAYNQPQHF. The CDR3 nucleotides are TGTGCCAGTACAAACAAGGGGCAGGGGGCCTACAATCAGCCCCAGCATTTT.

V and J are TRBV19 and TRBJ1-4; D is perhaps TRBD1 (6 bases). In germline, CDR1 is LNHDA, CDR2 SQIVND (reference sequence). This CDR3 spans 15 amino acids. The V end was cut by 5 bases, the J end by 1 base, with 11 bases between. The CDR3 DNA sequence: TGTGCCAGTAGTCACAGGGCAGGAACTAATGAAAAACTGTTTTTT. As protein: CASSHRAGTNEKLFF.

This sequence joins TRBV12-3 or TRBV12-4 and TRBJ2-2, with D unresolved. The CDR3 totals 12 residues. The V end lost 7 bases, the J end lost 3 bases, and 6 bases lay between the germline ends. CDR3 region: CASNRYTGELFF. CDR3 coding DNA: TGTGCCAGCAATCGGTACACCGGGGAGCTGTTTTTT.

Here the CDR3 reads CASSQLAMANEQFF. Written as DNA, the CDR3 is TGTGCCAGCAGCCAGCTAGCGATGGCCAATGAGCAGTTCTTC. This rearrangement joins TRBV7-2 to TRBJ2-1, with D perhaps matching TRBD2 (6 bases). Between the trimmed V and J ends, which lost 5 bases and 6 bases, there was a span of 14 bases. Germline values: CDR1 SGHTA, CDR2 FQGNSA. This CDR3 is 14 amino acids long. The variable domain in full, completed from reference TRBV7-2 and TRBJ2-1, reads GAGVSQSPSNKVTEKGKDVELRCDPISGHTALYWYRQSLGQGLEFLIYFQGNSAPDKSGLPSDRFSAERTGGSVSTLTIQRTQQEDSAVYLCASSQLAMANEQFFGPGTRLTVL.

The CDR3 nucleotides read TGTGCCAGCAGTTCCACTCGGGGTGGAAACACCATATATTTT. Translation gives CASSSTRGGNTIYF. The chain joins TRBV6-5 to TRBJ1-3; D ambiguous. V was trimmed by 4 bases and J by 3 bases, leaving 10 bases between them. Germline loops: CDR1 MNHEY, CDR2 SVGAGI. The CDR3 loop spans 14 amino acids.

This sequence joins TRBV7-9 and TRBJ1-1; tentatively, D is TRBD1 (6 bases). Trimming stripped 1 base from V and 8 bases from J, with 11 bases between. Germline CDR1 is SEHNR and CDR2 is FQNEAQ (reference sequence). The CDR3 spans 13 residues. The chain's CDR3 is CASSLGTADEAFF. The CDR3 nucleotides read TGTGCCAGCAGCTTAGGGACAGCTGACGAAGCTTTCTTT.

J is TRBJ2-3 and V is TRBV6-6; 16 nucleotides align to TRBD2. V was pared by 5 bases and J by 1 base, with 6 bases of the junction left unmatched. The germline gives CDR1 MNHNY, CDR2 SVGAGI (reference sequence). The CDR3 length is 18 residues. Written as DNA, the CDR3 is TGTGCCAGCAGTCGGGGACTAGCGGGAGGGAGTGGCACAGATACGCAGTATTTT. It codes for CASSRGLAGGSGTDTQYF.

The V gene is TRBV3-1 (or the pseudogene TRBV3-2), the J gene TRBJ1-1; D is unresolved. Trimming took off 2 bases at V and 10 bases at J, with 17 bases between the two ends. CDR3 length: 14 amino acids. The germline V gene encodes CDR1 LGHDT and CDR2 YNNKEL (reference sequence). The CDR3 nucleotides read TGTGCCAGCAGCCAAATCGTAAGGGATGTCGGAGCTTTCTTT. Its translation is CASSQIVRDVGAFF.

V gene TRBV5-5 combines with J gene TRBJ1-5; tentatively, D is TRBD1 (6 bases). The length of the CDR3 is 14 residues. The V end lost 4 bases, the J end lost 3 bases, and 11 bases lay between the germline ends. Germline V CDR1 and CDR2: SGHKS, YYEKEE (reference sequence). The CDR3 spells CASSLGQINQPQHF. CDR3 bases: TGTGCCAGCAGCCTCGGACAGATCAATCAGCCCCAGCATTTT.

The rearrangement joins TRBV2 to TRBJ1-5, with unresolved D. V was shortened by 3 bases and J by 3 bases, with 15 bases between the two germline ends. The CDR3 has 16 amino acids. The germline V gene has CDR1 SNHLY and CDR2 FYNNEI. In DNA, the CDR3 is TGTGCCAGCAGTGATAGTTTGGGCGGAGCCAATCAGCCCCAGCATTTT. Residues: CASSDSLGGANQPQHF. The entire variable domain, with the rest obtained from reference TRBV2 and TRBJ1-5, is as follows: EPEVTQTPSHQVTQMGQEVILRCVPISNHLYFYWYRQILGQKVEFLVSFYNNEISEKSEIFDDQFSVERPDGSNFTLKIRSTKLEDSAMYFCASSDSLGGANQPQHFGDGTRLSIL.

This clone showed up just once. The rearrangement joins TRBV6-1 to TRBJ2-2; D is possibly TRBD1 (5 bases). Germline-derived CDR1 and CDR2 are MNHNS and SASEGT. The CDR3 extends over 15 amino acids. V was shortened by 2 bases and J by 2 bases, with 9 bases between the two germline ends. For the CDR3, the DNA is TGTGCCAGCAGTGAAAATGGGGCTAACACCGGGGAGCTGTTTTTT. It codes for CASSENGANTGELFF.

The V gene is TRBV27, the J gene TRBJ1-6; tentative D call: TRBD1 (5 bases). Between the trimmed V and J ends, which lost 5 bases and 8 bases, there was a span of 22 bases. This CDR3 has 17 amino acids. The germline gives CDR1 MNHEY, CDR2 SMNVEV (reference sequence). The CDR3 here is CASSTQQGTAKHSPLHF. In nucleotides, the CDR3 is TGTGCCAGCAGTACCCAACAAGGGACGGCCAAGCATTCACCCCTCCACTTT.

This clone was seen a few times. The chain uses TRBV18 and TRBJ2-2; no clear D. The V gene lost 2 bases and the J gene lost 1 base, with 11 bases spanning the gap. This CDR3 has 16 residues. Germline V gene lookup returns CDR1 KGHSH and CDR2 LQKENI. DNA for the CDR3: TGTGCCAGCTCACCAAAATCTAGACGGAACACCGGGGAGCTGTTTTTT. It specifies CASSPKSRRNTGELFF.

V gene TRBV6-5 combines with J gene TRBJ2-1; 7 nucleotides align to TRBD2. Germline V gene sequence: CDR1 MNHEY, CDR2 SVGAGI. J was trimmed by 9 bases and V by 0 bases; bases with no gene match: 5. The CDR3 is 14 amino acids. The CDR3 spells CASSYSRTSPEQFF. Written as DNA, the CDR3 is TGTGCCAGCAGTTACTCCCGGACTAGTCCTGAGCAGTTCTTC.

The chain carries TRBV7-8 and TRBJ1-4; possibly TRBD1 for D (5 bases). The CDR3 contains 15 residues. The V end was cut by 5 bases, the J end by 8 bases, with 18 bases between. Per the germline V gene, CDR1 is SGHVS and CDR2 is FQNEAQ. The CDR3 sequence is CASSAEPGKVEKLFF. In DNA form, the CDR3 reads TGTGCCAGCAGCGCCGAGCCAGGGAAGGTCGAAAAACTGTTTTTT.

J is TRBJ1-1 and V is TRBV2; D might be TRBD1 (5 bases). Germline CDR1 is SNHLY and CDR2 is FYNNEI. V lost 8 bases and J 3 bases, leaving 19 bases between the germline ends. The CDR3 has 15 residues. CDR3 protein: CASDAFRAGDTEAFF. The DNA of the CDR3 is TGTGCCAGCGATGCTTTCAGGGCGGGTGACACTGAAGCTTTCTTT.

This clone appeared a few times. At one end the junction does not follow the germline gene, possibly because of a read error. The DNA for the CDR3 is TGTGCCAGCAGTGGACTACCCCCTGCATATAGTTTT. Translation gives CASSGLPPAYSF. This chain joins TRBV2 and TRBJ1-3; D not resolved. This CDR3 is 12 amino acids long. Germline CDR1 reads SNHLY; CDR2 reads FYNNEI.

This chain uses TRBV29-1 with TRBJ2-1; D gene unclear. CDR1 SQVTM and CDR2 ANQGSEA come from the germline V gene. This CDR3 is 12 amino acids long. Trimming left V 6 bases short and J 8 bases short, with 14 bases between. The CDR3 is CSVEQLVYEQFF. Written as DNA, the CDR3 is TGCAGCGTGGAACAGCTGGTCTATGAGCAGTTCTTC.

The rearrangement joins TRBV5-1 to TRBJ1-1; the D is unclear. CDR1 and CDR2 (germline): SGHRS, YFSETQ. The CDR3 is 18 residues long. V was clipped by 0 bases and J by 1 base, with 19 bases between them. The CDR3 DNA reads as TGCGCCAGCAGCTTGGGCACCAGAGTCTCAATAAGGAACACTGAAGCTTTCTTT. Residues: CASSLGTRVSIRNTEAFF.

This clone was counted once. The chain is built from TRBV9 and TRBJ1-4; tentative D call: TRBD1 (6 bases). The length of the CDR3 is 15 residues. Germline assignment: CDR1 SGDLS and CDR2 YYNGEE. The V end lost 3 bases, the J end lost 3 bases, and 12 bases lay between the germline ends. The CDR3 DNA is TGTGCCAGCAGCGCCCAGGACAGATCTAATGAAAAACTGTTTTTT. Protein: CASSAQDRSNEKLFF.

The chain is built from TRBV6-5 and TRBJ1-1; 9 nucleotides agree with TRBD1. V was pared by 2 bases and J by 2 bases, with 3 bases of the junction left unmatched. The germline V gene has CDR1 MNHEY and CDR2 SVGAGI. This CDR3 has 15 amino acids. The CDR3 bases are TGTGCCAGCAGTTACCGGGACAGGGAAAACACTGAAGCTTTCTTT. Translating it yields CASSYRDRENTEAFF.

The chain is built from TRBV7-8 and TRBJ2-4, with no clear D. This CDR3 is 13 amino acids long. Trimming left V 5 bases short and J 5 bases short, with 10 bases between. Germline V CDR1 and CDR2: SGHVS, FQNEAQ. CDR3 in DNA: TGTGCCAGCAGCCGGCAGGCCGAAAACATTCAGTACTTC. This gives the protein CASSRQAENIQYF. Together with reference TRBV7-8 and TRBJ2-4, the CDR3 gives the full variable domain: GAGVSQSPRYKVAKRGQDVALRCDPISGHVSLFWYQQALGQGPEFLTYFQNEAQLDKSGLPSDRFFAERPEGSVSTLKIQRTQQEDSAVYLCASSRQAENIQYFGAGTRLSVL.

The chain couples TRBV15 to TRBJ1-1; 7 bases align to TRBD1. Germline trimming cut 5 bases from V and 7 bases from J; bases unmatched to any gene: 10. CDR3 size: 14 residues. Per the germline V gene, CDR1 is LNHNV and CDR2 is YYDKDF (reference sequence). The CDR3 DNA sequence: TGTGCCACCAGCGCCACCCTGGGACAGCTTGAAGCTTTCTTT. It specifies CATSATLGQLEAFF.

DNA of the CDR3: TGTGCCAGCAGCACTAACTATGGCTACACCTTC. As protein: CASSTNYGYTF. V usage is TRBV6-5 and J usage is TRBJ1-2; no definite D call. This CDR3 has 11 amino acids. V lost 6 bases to trimming and J lost 0 bases, with 2 bases between them. CDR1 and CDR2 from the germline V gene are MNHEY and SVGAGI.

The rearrangement joins TRBV6-6 to TRBJ1-1, with D maybe TRBD1 (5 bases). Trimming shortened V by 2 bases and J by 3 bases, and 7 bases separated the two germline ends. CDR1 is MNHNY and CDR2 is SVGAGI in the germline V gene (reference sequence). The CDR3 contains 13 residues. CDR3 residues: CASSYPTDTEAFF. DNA for the CDR3: TGTGCCAGCAGTTACCCGACAGACACTGAAGCTTTCTTT.

The chain carries TRBV5-5 and TRBJ1-3, with no clear D. CDR1 is SGHKS, CDR2 YYEKEE, per germline (reference sequence). This CDR3 is built from 17 residues. V shed 1 base and J shed 4 bases, with 18 bases lying between them. CDR3 protein: CASSLYASEGSGNTIYF. CDR3 in DNA: TGTGCCAGCAGCTTGTACGCCTCGGAGGGCTCGGGAAACACCATATATTTT.